Listed here is a single T cell receptor beta chain. The sample belongs to a study of shared clonotypes between healthy human individuals. CDR1 is SGHRS and CDR2 is YFSETQ in the germline V gene. V was clipped by 6 bases and J by 2 bases, with 15 bases between them. This CDR3 comprises 14 residues. On sorted subsets, replicate PCRs used about 200 ng DNA, or 25,000 to 35,000 T cell genomes. Generated by immunoSEQ multiplex PCR, the TCRdb table keeps only in-frame clones and is missing some. Of roughly 520,000 clones in the sample, roughly 95% are singletons; the top ten hold about 0.059%. The sequence was obtained from a woman aged 30 to 39 in good health. The sequencing input was naive CD4+ T cells sorted from blood. The subset is: CD45RA+ positively selected. J is TRBJ2-7 and V is TRBV5-1, with D maybe TRBD1 (6 bases). The CDR3 reads CASNPTGSTYEQYF. CDR3 sequence (DNA): TGCGCCAGCAACCCGACAGGTTCAACCTACGAGCAGTACTTC. Full variable domain (rest looked up from reference TRBV5-1 and TRBJ2-7): KAGVTQTPRYLIKTRGQQVTLSCSPISGHRSVSWYQQTPGQGLQFLFEYFSETQRNKGNFPGRFSGRQFSNSRSEMNVSTLELGDSALYLCASNPTGSTYEQYFGPGTRLTVT.